The 29 T cell receptor beta chains below come from one sample, sequenced in a study of cytomegalovirus exposure and HLA in healthy donors. The PCR had 60 Vbeta and 13 Jbeta primers. Measured with immunoSEQ multiplex PCR; TCRdb has only the in-frame clones, and not every one. The sample lists about 140,000 clones, over 75% occurring once. Sequences were obtained from PBMCs. The receptor set was obtained from a woman in her 30s in good health and CMV-seronegative.

This chain links TRBV30 with TRBJ2-3, with D perhaps TRBD2 (6 bases). V was shortened by 3 bases and J by 0 bases, with 13 bases between the two germline ends. Germline V gives CDR1 GTSNPN, CDR2 SVGIG (reference sequence). CDR3 size: 15 residues. The CDR3 DNA is TGTGCCTGGAGGATCGGAGGGATAAGCACAGATACGCAGTATTTT. Its translation is CAWRIGGISTDTQYF.

The rearrangement links TRBV6-5 to TRBJ1-2; D is ambiguous. Germline loops: CDR1 MNHEY, CDR2 SVGAGI. V gave up 3 bases and J gave up 4 bases, with 6 bases separating them. The CDR3 loop spans 12 amino acids. The CDR3 here is CASSYGGYGYTF. The CDR3 DNA reads TGTGCCAGCAGTTATGGAGGCTATGGCTACACCTTC.

V usage is TRBV19 and J usage is TRBJ1-3, with D uncertain. Germline CDR1 reads LNHDA; CDR2 reads SQIVND (reference sequence). This CDR3 is 13 amino acids long. With 4 bases removed from V and 0 bases from J, the gap between germline ends came to 4 bases. The CDR3 region is CASSSSSGNTIYF. Written as DNA, the CDR3 is TGTGCCAGTAGTAGCAGCTCTGGAAACACCATATATTTT.

This clone occurred once. This chain connects TRBV13 to TRBJ1-2; 7 bases match TRBD1. The CDR3 runs 15 residues. V lost 3 bases to trimming and J lost 6 bases; unmatched junction nucleotides: 10. Per germline, CDR1 PRHDT and CDR2 FYEKMQ (reference sequence). CDR3 coding DNA: TGTGCCAGCAGCTTGACCCGTGGACAGGAGGATGGCTACACCTTC. Its translation: CASSLTRGQEDGYTF.

The chain recombines TRBV6-5 with TRBJ2-1; D is possibly TRBD1 (6 bases). Trimming left V 4 bases short and J 5 bases short, with 9 bases between. Per germline, CDR1 MNHEY and CDR2 SVGAGI. The CDR3 loop spans 13 amino acids. The CDR3 spells CASSFTGNNEQFF. The CDR3 DNA is TGTGCCAGCAGTTTCACAGGGAACAATGAGCAGTTCTTC.

The chain is built from TRBV6-6 and TRBJ2-7, with 7 bases identical to TRBD1. The CDR3 covers 13 residues. Germline CDR1 reads MNHNY; CDR2 reads SVGAGI (reference sequence). Germline trimming cut 3 bases from V and 6 bases from J; bases unmatched to any gene: 5. CDR3 coding DNA: TGTGCCAGCAGTTATCCCGGGACAGCCGAGCAGTACTTC. Its translation is CASSYPGTAEQYF.

V gene TRBV4-2 combines with J gene TRBJ1-3; no reliable D call. There are 16 residues in the CDR3. The germline gives CDR1 LGHNA, CDR2 YNFKEQ. V lost 0 bases, J lost 2 bases, and 11 bases lay in between. The CDR3 region is CASSQDPGRAGNTIYF. In DNA form, the CDR3 reads TGTGCCAGCAGCCAAGACCCCGGGCGGGCTGGAAACACCATATATTTT.

The rearrangement links TRBV13 to TRBJ2-5; 10 bases are shared with TRBD2. Looked up from germline, CDR1 is PRHDT and CDR2 is FYEKMQ (reference sequence). The CDR3 totals 14 residues. The J segment lost 3 bases and the V segment lost 3 bases, leaving 1 base of the junction unmatched. The CDR3 is CASSLGTSEETQYF. CDR3 nucleotides: TGTGCCAGCAGCTTGGGGACTAGCGAAGAGACCCAGTACTTC.

CDR3 in DNA: TGCGCCAGCAGCTCCGCCTTGACAGGAGTCACCGGGGAGCTGTTTTTT. It is translated as CASSSALTGVTGELFF. The V call is TRBV5-1, the J call TRBJ2-2; a weak D match, TRBD1 (6 bases). Germline values: CDR1 SGHRS, CDR2 YFSETQ. The CDR3 totals 16 residues. Trimming shortened V by 3 bases and J by 4 bases, and 16 bases separated the two germline ends.

As to this clone: One end of the junction fails to match germline, which may point to a read error. The chain joins TRBV7-7 to TRBJ2-1; 9 bases fit TRBD2. CDR1 and CDR2 (germline): SSHAT, FNYEAQ (reference sequence). The CDR3 sequence is 15 residues long. The CDR3 DNA follows: TGTGCTAGCAGCTACCGACTAGCGGAGGGCCATGAGCAGTTCTTC. Its translation is CASSYRLAEGHEQFF.

With respect to this clone: The DNA is omitted, as the CDR3 cannot be located on it reliably, and the CDR3 follows TCRdb's listing. The rearrangement links TRBV27 to TRBJ1-2; TRBD1 is the table's D call and was not checked against the DNA. Looked up from germline, CDR1 is MNHEY and CDR2 is SMNVEV (reference sequence). The CDR3 spans 15 amino acids, including both terminal residues. This chain's CDR3 is CASSLISGQGRGYTF.

This clone was seen a handful of times. V gene TRBV13 combines with J gene TRBJ1-2; tentative D call: TRBD1 (6 bases). Trimming cost V 5 bases and J 5 bases, with 12 bases left between them. Germline CDR1 is PRHDT and CDR2 is FYEKMQ (reference sequence). The CDR3 loop spans 13 amino acids. CDR3: CASSHRQEYGYTF. The DNA of the CDR3 is TGTGCCAGCAGCCATCGACAGGAGTATGGCTACACCTTC. Using reference TRBV13 and TRBJ1-2 for the parts outside the CDR3, the full variable domain is AAGVIQSPRHLIKEKRETATLKCYPIPRHDTVYWYQQGPGQDPQFLISFYEKMQSDKGSIPDRFSAQQFSDYHSELNMSSLELGDSALYFCASSHRQEYGYTFGSGTRLTVV.

This chain connects TRBV23-1 to TRBJ1-1, with TRBD1 as a possible D gene (6 bases). TRBV23-1 is an ORF, with its function uncertain. This CDR3 is built from 17 residues. V lost 0 bases and J lost 1, with 15 bases in between. DNA for the CDR3: TGCGCCAGCAGTCAATCGCCCCCGGGACACCCGAACACTGAAGCTTTCTTT. Encoded protein: CASSQSPPGHPNTEAFF.

The gene calls are TRBV18 and TRBJ1-1; no clear D gene. CDR3 length: 14 residues. Deletions cut 2 bases from V and 1 base from J, with 8 bases between. The V gene's germline CDR1 is KGHSH and CDR2 LQKENI. The CDR3 spells CASSPSLSNTEAFF. The CDR3 bases are TGTGCCAGCTCACCAAGCCTGTCGAACACTGAAGCTTTCTTT.

This chain joins TRBV5-4 and TRBJ2-7; weak D call: TRBD1 (6 bases). Per germline, CDR1 SGHNT and CDR2 YYREEE (reference sequence). V lost 0 bases to trimming and J lost 0 bases, with 10 bases between them. The CDR3 consists of 15 residues. CDR3 DNA sequence: TGTGCCAGCAGCTTGGGACAGGACAGCTCCTACGAGCAGTACTTC. It is translated as CASSLGQDSSYEQYF.

The gene calls are TRBV7-2 and TRBJ2-3; D is unclear. Germline lookup yields CDR1 SGHTA and CDR2 FQGNSA. Trimming stripped 3 bases from V and 2 bases from J, with 9 bases between. The CDR3 is made up of 14 amino acids. DNA for the CDR3: TGTGCCAGCAGCTTCGACTCTTCCACAGATACGCAGTATTTT. This codes for CASSFDSSTDTQYF.

The chain carries TRBV7-3 and TRBJ1-1; a weak D match, TRBD1 (5 bases). CDR3 size: 16 residues. CDR1 and CDR2 from the germline V gene are SGHTA and FQGTGA. Between the trimmed V and J ends, which lost 1 base and 0 bases, there was a span of 12 bases. The CDR3 DNA reads as TGTGCCAGCAGCTTAAACCCCAGGGAGGTGAACACTGAAGCTTTCTTT. It specifies CASSLNPREVNTEAFF.

J is TRBJ2-7 and V is TRBV9; maybe TRBD2 (6 bases). Germline CDR1 is SGDLS and CDR2 is YYNGEE. The ends were cut back, 3 bases at V and 2 bases at J, with 21 bases in the middle. This CDR3 spans 17 amino acids. For the CDR3, the DNA is TGTGCCAGCAGCGCCTCTGGGGACTCGGGGGATCCCTACGAGCAGTACTTC. Translation gives CASSASGDSGDPYEQYF.

CDR3 sequence: CASSLGLGTEAFF. For the CDR3, the DNA is TGTGCCAGCAGCCTCGGGTTGGGCACTGAAGCTTTCTTT. This sequence joins TRBV5-4 and TRBJ1-1; no definite D call. V dropped 4 bases and J dropped 4 bases, with 11 bases sitting between them. Germline assignment: CDR1 SGHNT and CDR2 YYREEE (reference sequence). There are 13 residues in the CDR3. Combining the CDR3 with reference TRBV5-4 and TRBJ1-1 gives the whole variable domain ETGVTQSPTHLIKTRGQQVTLRCSSQSGHNTVSWYQQALGQGPQFIFQYYREEENGRGNFPPRFSGLQFPNYSSELNVNALELDDSALYLCASSLGLGTEAFFGQGTRLTVV.

This chain joins TRBV7-7 and TRBJ2-5, with 8 bases lining up with TRBD2. This CDR3 is built from 15 residues. The germline CDR1 and CDR2 sequences are SSHAT and FNYEAQ (reference sequence). Unmatched junction bases numbered 9, after V lost 5 bases and J lost 4 bases. The CDR3 nucleotides read TGTGCCAGCAGCACGGCGGCGGGACTAGGAGAGACCCAGTACTTC. Translating it yields CASSTAAGLGETQYF.

The chain combines TRBV9 with TRBJ1-4, with a tentative D call TRBD1 (5 bases). The CDR3 sequence is 14 residues long. Germline V gene data show CDR1 as SGDLS and CDR2 as YYNGEE. Trimming stripped 0 bases from V and 4 bases from J, with 7 bases between. The CDR3 here is CASSVEGINEKLFF. CDR3 sequence (DNA): TGTGCCAGCAGCGTAGAGGGGATTAATGAAAAACTGTTTTTT.

The chain links TRBV4-2 to TRBJ2-1, with D possibly TRBD2 on 6 matching bases. This CDR3 region has 16 residues. CDR1 and CDR2 from the germline V gene are LGHNA and YNFKEQ. Trimming shortened V by 4 bases and J by 3 bases, and 16 bases separated the two germline ends. CDR3: CASSPRPGADYNEQFF. DNA of the CDR3: TGTGCCAGCAGCCCTCGACCGGGAGCCGACTACAATGAGCAGTTCTTC.

The chain has TRBV6-1 and TRBJ1-4, with a possible D match to TRBD1 (5 bases). The germline CDR1 and CDR2 sequences are MNHNS and SASEGT. Trimming cost V 3 bases and J 2 bases, with 13 bases left between them. This CDR3 has 16 amino acids. CDR3 region: CASSEAGLRTNEKLFF. In DNA form, the CDR3 reads TGTGCCAGCAGTGAGGCAGGGTTGAGGACTAATGAAAAACTGTTTTTT.

This chain connects TRBV11-3 to TRBJ1-1; 8 bases match TRBD1. The CDR3 covers 14 residues. J lost 10 bases, V lost 0 bases, and 7 bases had no gene match. CDR1 SGHNT and CDR2 YENEEA come from the germline V gene. CDR3 bases: TGTGCCAGCAGCTTAGACGGGAGGACAGGGACAGCTTTCTTT. This encodes CASSLDGRTGTAFF. Together with reference TRBV11-3 and TRBJ1-1, the CDR3 gives the full variable domain: EAGVVQSPRYKIIEKKQPVAFWCNPISGHNTLYWYLQNLGQGPELLIRYENEEAVDDSQLPKDRFSAERLKGVDSTLKIQPAELGDSAVYLCASSLDGRTGTAFFGQGTRLTVV.

The chain combines TRBV18 with TRBJ2-3, with 7 bases that match TRBD2. The ends lost 1 base at V and 1 base at J; junction bases unmatched: 8. Germline V gives CDR1 KGHSH, CDR2 LQKENI. CDR3 length equals 17 residues. CDR3 in DNA: TGTGCCAGCTCACCACTGGGTTCAAGCGGGGGCACAGATACGCAGTATTTT. Its protein is CASSPLGSSGGTDTQYF.

The chain employs TRBV27 and TRBJ1-1, with D possibly matching TRBD1 (6 bases). Germline assignment: CDR1 MNHEY and CDR2 SMNVEV (reference sequence). The CDR3 is 15 residues long. This CDR3 is CASASSWTANTEAFF. In nucleotides, the CDR3 is TGTGCTAGCGCATCATCGTGGACAGCGAACACTGAAGCTTTCTTT.

The V gene is TRBV19, the J gene TRBJ2-5; D ambiguous. Trimming cost V 2 bases and J 4 bases, with 11 bases left between them. Germline values: CDR1 LNHDA, CDR2 SQIVND (reference sequence). The CDR3 spans 14 residues. This CDR3 reads CASSISLALETQYF. As DNA, the CDR3 is TGTGCCAGTAGTATAAGCCTTGCGTTAGAGACCCAGTACTTC.

The chain recombines TRBV5-1 with TRBJ1-1, with D perhaps matching TRBD1 (6 bases). The CDR3 sequence is 13 residues long. V lost 4 bases and J 8 bases, leaving 15 bases between the germline ends. Germline CDR1 SGHRS, CDR2 YFSETQ. Written as DNA, the CDR3 is TGCGCCAGCAGCCTACACACAGGGACCGAAGCTTTCTTT. Amino acids: CASSLHTGTEAFF.

The chain carries TRBV7-2 and TRBJ2-1, with TRBD1 as a possible D gene (5 bases). The CDR3 is 15 residues long. Trimming shortened V by 5 bases and J by 3 bases, and 14 bases separated the two germline ends. Germline V CDR1 and CDR2: SGHTA, FQGNSA. The CDR3 region is CASSAGGAYYNEQFF. CDR3 DNA: TGTGCCAGCAGCGCCGGTGGGGCCTACTACAATGAGCAGTTCTTC.